The TCR beta chain under discussion was sequenced for a study of blood T cell repertoires in COVID-19. Overall study context: Samples came from the United States, Italy and Spain, spanning acute and convalescent COVID-19. From T cells, B-cell-depleted T cells, or PBMCs came the material, which was cDNA or gDNA.

The V and J ends lost 8 bases and 0 bases respectively, with 30 bases between them. This CDR3 has 20 amino acids. Germline CDR1 is SGHTA and CDR2 is FQGTGA. Authors' methods: From reference gene primer amplification, estimates of nucleated cell counts were derived. The data were produced by immunoSEQ multiplex PCR, yet TCRdb's version contains in-frame clones alone and is incomplete. V, J and clone size are those of that table, while D and trimming were read from the DNA. The sample consists of roughly 200,000 clones, 70% to 90% of them appearing once. The genes are TRBV7-3 and TRBJ2-3; unclear D gene. The receptor was isolated from a woman at least 80 years old with acute or convalescent COVID-19. Specimen: peripheral blood. The CDR3 sequence: CASPSPLSYLRANSTDTQYF. CDR3 coding DNA: TGTGCCAGCCCCTCACCTTTATCTTACTTACGAGCGAATAGCACAGATACGCAGTATTTT.